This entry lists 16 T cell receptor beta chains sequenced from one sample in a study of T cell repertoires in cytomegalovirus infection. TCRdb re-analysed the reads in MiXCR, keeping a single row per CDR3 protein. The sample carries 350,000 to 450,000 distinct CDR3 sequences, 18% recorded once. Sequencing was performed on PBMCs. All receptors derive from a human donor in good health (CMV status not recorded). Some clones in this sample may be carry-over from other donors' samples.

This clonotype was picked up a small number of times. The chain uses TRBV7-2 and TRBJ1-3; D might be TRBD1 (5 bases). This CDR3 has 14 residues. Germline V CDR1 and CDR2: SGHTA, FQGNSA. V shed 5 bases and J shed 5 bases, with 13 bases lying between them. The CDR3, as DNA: TGTGCCAGCAGCAACCGGGGGAATAGAAACACCATATATTTT. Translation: CASSNRGNRNTIYF.

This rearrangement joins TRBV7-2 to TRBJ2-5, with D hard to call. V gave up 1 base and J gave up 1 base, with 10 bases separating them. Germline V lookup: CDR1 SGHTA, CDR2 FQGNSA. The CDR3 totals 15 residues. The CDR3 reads CASSLGPSGQETQYF. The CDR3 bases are TGTGCCAGCAGCTTAGGGCCCTCTGGCCAAGAGACCCAGTACTTC.

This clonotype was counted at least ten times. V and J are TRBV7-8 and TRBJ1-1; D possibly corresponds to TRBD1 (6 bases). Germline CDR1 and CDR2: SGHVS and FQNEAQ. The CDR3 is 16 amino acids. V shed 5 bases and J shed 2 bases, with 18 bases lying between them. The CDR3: CASSTQRTDRNTEAFF. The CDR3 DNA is TGTGCCAGCAGCACTCAGAGGACAGATAGAAACACTGAAGCTTTCTTT.

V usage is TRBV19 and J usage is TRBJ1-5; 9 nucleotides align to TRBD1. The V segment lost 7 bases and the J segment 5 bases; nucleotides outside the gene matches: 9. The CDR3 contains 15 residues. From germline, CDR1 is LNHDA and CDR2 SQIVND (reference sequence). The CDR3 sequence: CASNPTGGRDQPQHF. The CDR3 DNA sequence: TGTGCCAGTAACCCAACAGGGGGCCGAGATCAGCCCCAGCATTTT.

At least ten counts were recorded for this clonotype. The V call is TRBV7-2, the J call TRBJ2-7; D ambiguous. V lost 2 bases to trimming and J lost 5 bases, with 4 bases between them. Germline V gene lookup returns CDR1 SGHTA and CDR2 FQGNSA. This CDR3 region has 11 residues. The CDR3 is CASSLKNEQYF. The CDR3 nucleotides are TGTGCCAGCAGCTTAAAGAACGAGCAGTACTTC.

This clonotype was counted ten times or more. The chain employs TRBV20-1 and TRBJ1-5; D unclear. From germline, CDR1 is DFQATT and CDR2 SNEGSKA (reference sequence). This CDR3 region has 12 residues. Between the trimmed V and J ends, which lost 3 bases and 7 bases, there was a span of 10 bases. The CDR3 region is CSASRWGQPQHF. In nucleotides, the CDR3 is TGCAGTGCTAGCCGATGGGGACAGCCCCAGCATTTT.

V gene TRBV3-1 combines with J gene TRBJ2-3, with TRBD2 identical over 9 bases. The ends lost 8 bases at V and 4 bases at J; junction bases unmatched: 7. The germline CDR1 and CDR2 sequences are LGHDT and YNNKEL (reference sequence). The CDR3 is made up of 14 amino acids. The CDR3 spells CASSSSGTPDTQYF. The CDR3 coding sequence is TGTGCCAGCTCTTCTAGCGGGACCCCAGATACGCAGTATTTT.

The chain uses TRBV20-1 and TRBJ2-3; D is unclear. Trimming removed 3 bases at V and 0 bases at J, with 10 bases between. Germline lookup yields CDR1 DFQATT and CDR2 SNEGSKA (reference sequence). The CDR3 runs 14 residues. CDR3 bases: TGCAGTGCTAGGGGCCAGTTAAGCACAGATACGCAGTATTTT. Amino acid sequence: CSARGQLSTDTQYF.

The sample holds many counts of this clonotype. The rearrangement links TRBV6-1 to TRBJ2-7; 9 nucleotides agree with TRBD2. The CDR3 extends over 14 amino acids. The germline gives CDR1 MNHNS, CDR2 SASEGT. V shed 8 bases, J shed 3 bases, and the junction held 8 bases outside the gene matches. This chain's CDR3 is CASGTGTSSYEQYF. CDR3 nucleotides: TGTGCCAGCGGGACCGGGACTAGCAGCTACGAGCAGTACTTC.

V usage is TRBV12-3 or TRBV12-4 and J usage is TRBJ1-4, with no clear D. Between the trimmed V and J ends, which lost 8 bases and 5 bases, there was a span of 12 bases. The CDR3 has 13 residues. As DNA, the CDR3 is TGTGCCAGCCTGAGGAGCGGGAATGAAAAACTGTTTTTT. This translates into CASLRSGNEKLFF.

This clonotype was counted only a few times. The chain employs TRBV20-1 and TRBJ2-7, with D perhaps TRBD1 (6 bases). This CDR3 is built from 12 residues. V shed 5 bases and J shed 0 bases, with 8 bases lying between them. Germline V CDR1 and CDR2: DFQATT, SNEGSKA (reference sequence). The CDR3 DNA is TGCAGTGCTGGGGACATCTCCTACGAGCAGTACTTC. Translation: CSAGDISYEQYF.

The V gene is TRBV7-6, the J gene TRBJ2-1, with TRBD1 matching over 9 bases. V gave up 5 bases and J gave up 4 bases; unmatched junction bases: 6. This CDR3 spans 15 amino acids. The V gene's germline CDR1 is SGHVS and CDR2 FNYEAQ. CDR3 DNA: TGTGCCAGCAGCCCCCGGACAGGGGTGTACAATGAGCAGTTCTTC. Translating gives CASSPRTGVYNEQFF.

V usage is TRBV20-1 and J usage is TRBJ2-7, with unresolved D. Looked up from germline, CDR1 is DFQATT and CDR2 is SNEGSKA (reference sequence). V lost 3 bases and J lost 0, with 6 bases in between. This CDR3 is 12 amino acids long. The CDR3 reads CSASSNSYEQYF. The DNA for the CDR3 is TGCAGTGCTAGTAGCAACTCCTACGAGCAGTACTTC.

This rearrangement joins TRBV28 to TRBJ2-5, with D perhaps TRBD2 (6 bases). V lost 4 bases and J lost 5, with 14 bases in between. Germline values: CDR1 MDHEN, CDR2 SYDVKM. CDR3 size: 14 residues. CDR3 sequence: CASSSMAGPETQYF. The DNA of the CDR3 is TGTGCCAGCAGTTCAATGGCGGGGCCGGAGACCCAGTACTTC.

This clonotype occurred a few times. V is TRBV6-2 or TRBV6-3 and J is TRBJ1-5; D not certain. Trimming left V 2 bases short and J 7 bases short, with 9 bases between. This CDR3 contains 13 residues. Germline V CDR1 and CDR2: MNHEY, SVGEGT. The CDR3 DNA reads TGTGCCAGCAGTTACCCGGACGCCCAGCCCCAGCATTTT. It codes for CASSYPDAQPQHF.

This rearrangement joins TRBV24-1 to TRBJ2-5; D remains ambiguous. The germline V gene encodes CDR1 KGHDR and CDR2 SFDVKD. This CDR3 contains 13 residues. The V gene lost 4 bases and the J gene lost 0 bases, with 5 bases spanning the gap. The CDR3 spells CATSEPNQETQYF. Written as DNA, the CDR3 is TGTGCCACCAGTGAGCCAAACCAAGAGACCCAGTACTTC.